These 29 T cell receptor beta chains were sequenced from one sample in a study of T cells in Graves' hyperthyroidism and ophthalmopathy. Amplified regions were TCR beta CDR3 sequences from RNA transcripts. With the HTBI primer set, the TCR CDR3 went through a first round of RT-PCR. In TCRdb, the multiplex PCR reads were re-called with MiXCR into one record per CDR3 protein. This sample yields under 400,000 distinct CDR3 sequences, of which 15% to 20% are seen a single time; about 16% belongs to the top ten. The sequencing sample was made of blood. The receptors were gathered from a woman aged 40-49 years with Graves' ophthalmopathy.

This clonotype was detected ten times or more. The chain combines TRBV4-2 with TRBJ1-1; D remains ambiguous. With 0 bases removed from V and 5 bases from J, the gap between germline ends came to 10 bases. CDR3 length: 14 residues. CDR1 LGHNA and CDR2 YNFKEQ come from the germline V gene. The CDR3 nucleotides read TGTGCCAGCAGCCAAGACAGCGGGAGGACTGAAGCTTTCTTT. It encodes CASSQDSGRTEAFF.

This clonotype was seen repeatedly, ten times or more. The rearrangement links TRBV6-4 to TRBJ2-2; TRBD2 matches at 10 bases. Trimming took 5 bases from V and 0 from J; bases not matched to a gene: 6. The CDR3 sequence is 17 residues long. Germline V CDR1 and CDR2: MRHNA, SNTAGT. The CDR3 region has the DNA TGTGCCAGCAGTCCAGGACTAGCGGCAGCGAACACCGGGGAGCTGTTTTTT. This encodes CASSPGLAAANTGELFF.

About this clonotype itself: A read error may account for a junction end that differs from germline. J is TRBJ1-1 and V is TRBV19, with no clear D. The germline gives CDR1 LNHDA, CDR2 SQIVND (reference sequence). The CDR3 contains 14 residues. The CDR3: CASNPVQRNTEASF. In DNA form, the CDR3 reads TGTGCCAGTAACCCGGTACAGAGGAACACTGAAGCTTCCTTT.

This clonotype was seen ten or more times. The chain couples TRBV11-1 to TRBJ1-2, with a possible D match to TRBD1 (5 bases). CDR1 is SGHAT, CDR2 FQDESV, per germline (reference sequence). With 2 bases removed from V and 0 bases from J, the gap between germline ends came to 16 bases. The CDR3 extends over 17 amino acids. DNA for the CDR3: TGTGCCAGCAGCTTAAGACAGTCCCTGATCGCTAACTATGGCTACACCTTC. Translation gives CASSLRQSLIANYGYTF. The whole variable domain, filled in from reference TRBV11-1 and TRBJ1-2, reads EAEVAQSPRYKITEKSQAVAFWCDPISGHATLYWYRQILGQGPELLVQFQDESVVDDSQLPKDRFSAERLKGVDSTLKIQPAELGDSAMYLCASSLRQSLIANYGYTFGSGTRLTVV.

In its sample, this clonotype was seen many times. The rearrangement uses TRBV29-1 and TRBJ2-7; D is possibly TRBD2 (6 bases). In germline, CDR1 is SQVTM, CDR2 ANQGSEA. Trimming removed 5 bases from V and 1 base from J, with 9 bases in between. The CDR3 is 12 residues long. The DNA for the CDR3 is TGCAGCGTTTCCGGGAGTTCCTACGAGCAGTACTTC. Translated: CSVSGSSYEQYF.

A remark on this clonotype: A single base separates this from a much larger clone, so it may be a read error. This chain connects TRBV29-1 to TRBJ1-2, with D maybe TRBD1 (5 bases). This CDR3 comprises 12 residues. V gave up 6 bases and J gave up 5 bases, with 13 bases separating them. Germline V lookup: CDR1 SQVTM, CDR2 ANQGSEA. The CDR3 coding sequence is TGCAGCGTAGAAATATCAGGGTATGGCTACACCTTC. It translates to CSVEISGYGYTF.

The rearrangement links TRBV6-2 or TRBV6-3 to TRBJ1-1; D is uncertain. CDR3 length equals 15 residues. V was pared by 5 bases and J by 4 bases, with 17 bases between. CDR1 and CDR2 from the germline V gene are MNHEY and SVGEGT. CDR3 bases: TGTGCCAGCAGTCCCCCCCGCCGTGTTTTCACTGAAGCTTTCTTT. Translated: CASSPPRRVFTEAFF.

Many counts were recorded for this clonotype. CDR3 sequence: CASSEKRTGQPQHF. The DNA for the CDR3 is TGTGCCAGCAGCGAAAAGAGGACAGGCCAGCCCCAGCATTTT. This chain links TRBV6-1 with TRBJ1-5; TRBD1 matches at 7 bases. The junction had 9 bases not matched to a gene; V was cut back by 6 bases and J by 7 bases. CDR1 MNHNS and CDR2 SASEGT come from the germline V gene. CDR3 length equals 14 residues.

Many counts were recorded for this clonotype. The V call is TRBV4-1, the J call TRBJ1-2; D gene ambiguous. The CDR3 has 15 amino acids. Deletions cut 0 bases from V and 7 bases from J, with 15 bases between. Germline-derived CDR1 and CDR2 are MGHRA and YSYEKL. Here the CDR3 reads CASSQDSGFRVGYTF. The CDR3 DNA follows: TGCGCCAGCAGCCAAGATTCGGGTTTCCGCGTTGGCTACACCTTC.

This clonotype was found many times. J is TRBJ1-2 and V is TRBV30; the D gene is possibly TRBD1 (6 bases). The CDR3 sequence is 12 residues long. V was cut by 0 bases and J by 8 bases, with 10 bases left in between. Per the germline V gene, CDR1 is GTSNPN and CDR2 is SVGIG (reference sequence). The CDR3 protein is CAWSVGAWGYTF. The CDR3 DNA reads as TGTGCCTGGAGTGTGGGGGCTTGGGGCTACACCTTC.

To note about this clonotype: A junction boundary mismatches the germline segment, possibly from a read error. The chain combines TRBV20-1 with TRBJ2-7, with TRBD1 matching over 9 bases. This CDR3 is built from 12 residues. The germline CDR1 and CDR2 sequences are DFQATT and SNEGSKA (reference sequence). CDR3 coding DNA: TGCAGTGCTATCCGGGACAGGGACGAGCAGTCCTTC. Translated: CSAIRDRDEQSF.

This clonotype was recorded at least ten times. The chain joins TRBV20-1 to TRBJ2-1, with 13 positions matching TRBD2. V shed 5 bases, J shed 0 bases, and the junction held 16 bases outside the gene matches. CDR1 is DFQATT, CDR2 SNEGSKA, per germline (reference sequence). CDR3 length equals 20 residues. The CDR3 coding sequence is TGCAGTGCTGAAATGCGGACTAGCGGGAGTATGATCAGCTCCTACAATGAGCAGTTCTTC. This sequence encodes CSAEMRTSGSMISSYNEQFF.

This clonotype was detected many times. The V and J genes are TRBV20-1 and TRBJ1-6; D remains unclear. The germline V gene encodes CDR1 DFQATT and CDR2 SNEGSKA (reference sequence). Trimming took 1 base from V and 11 from J, leaving 15 bases between them. This CDR3 is 14 amino acids long. CDR3 sequence: CSARVPGGRAPLHF. CDR3 DNA sequence: TGCAGTGCTAGAGTGCCGGGAGGAAGGGCACCCCTCCACTTT.

Turning to this clonotype: Germline is not matched at one junction end, which may reflect a read error. This chain connects TRBV6-2 or TRBV6-3 to TRBJ2-7; 7 nucleotides agree with TRBD2. Germline V gene lookup returns CDR1 MNHEY and CDR2 SVGEGT. The CDR3 spans 14 residues. CDR3 DNA sequence: TGTGCCAGCAGTTACCTAGCGGAGTCCTACGAGCAGTCCTTC. Its translation: CASSYLAESYEQSF.

This clonotype was observed many times. This chain joins TRBV14 and TRBJ2-7; D is perhaps TRBD1 or TRBD2 (5 bases each). This CDR3 region has 16 residues. Trimming left V 5 bases short and J 5 bases short, with 22 bases between. The germline CDR1 and CDR2 sequences are SGHDN and FVKESK. In nucleotides, the CDR3 is TGTGCCAGCAGCTCTCCGGATGGGGGAGTAGGCAACGAGCAGTACTTC. Translation gives CASSSPDGGVGNEQYF.

The chain uses TRBV12-3 or TRBV12-4 and TRBJ1-5; D uncertain. The CDR3 is made up of 14 amino acids. Trimming took 9 bases from V and 0 from J, leaving 12 bases between them. The CDR3 DNA is TGTGCCAGTAACTACGGTTATAGCAATCAGCCCCAGCATTTT. Its translation is CASNYGYSNQPQHF.

This clonotype was observed many times. The chain uses TRBV24-1 and TRBJ2-5, with TRBD1 matching over 7 bases. The J segment lost 1 base and the V segment lost 4 bases, leaving 5 bases of the junction unmatched. The CDR3 runs to 15 residues. Looked up from germline, CDR1 is KGHDR and CDR2 is SFDVKD. CDR3 sequence reads: CATSDRTGLQETQYF. CDR3 coding DNA: TGTGCCACCAGTGACCGGACAGGCCTCCAAGAGACCCAGTACTTC.

The rearrangement uses TRBV7-8 and TRBJ2-5; possibly TRBD1 or TRBD2 for D (5 bases each). The CDR3 contains 17 residues. Trimming stripped 4 bases from V and 2 bases from J, with 20 bases between. Germline V gene data show CDR1 as SGHVS and CDR2 as FQNEAQ. The CDR3 sequence: CASSSGAVAIGQETQYF. The CDR3 nucleotides are TGTGCCAGCAGCTCCGGGGCAGTCGCGATCGGACAAGAGACCCAGTACTTC.

The V and J genes are TRBV28 and TRBJ2-7, with 11 bases lining up with TRBD2. CDR3 length: 14 amino acids. The V gene end was trimmed by 6 bases and the J gene end by 6 bases; junction bases not matched to a gene: 7. From germline, CDR1 is MDHEN and CDR2 SYDVKM. The CDR3 reads CASRLAGGSPEQYF. DNA of the CDR3: TGTGCCAGCAGATTAGCGGGGGGGTCTCCCGAGCAGTACTTC.

V and J are TRBV25-1 and TRBJ2-5, with 8 positions matching TRBD2. The CDR3 extends over 14 amino acids. Germline V gene data show CDR1 as MGHDK and CDR2 as SYGVNS. J was trimmed by 4 bases and V by 2 bases; bases with no gene match: 3. This CDR3 reads CASSERSGRETQYF. The CDR3 region has the DNA TGTGCCAGCAGTGAACGGAGCGGGAGAGAGACCCAGTACTTC.

This clonotype was found many times. The genes are TRBV11-3 and TRBJ2-2; D is unresolved. Trimming removed 7 bases at V and 5 bases at J, with 8 bases between. The germline gives CDR1 SGHNT, CDR2 YENEEA. The CDR3 has 12 residues. The CDR3 spells CASTNFTGELFF. DNA of the CDR3: TGTGCCAGCACCAATTTTACCGGGGAGCTGTTTTTT.

This chain uses TRBV20-1 with TRBJ2-5; 14 bases are shared with TRBD2. Germline V gives CDR1 DFQATT, CDR2 SNEGSKA (reference sequence). The CDR3 consists of 13 residues. V was pared by 6 bases and J by 4 bases, with 1 base of the junction left unmatched. CDR3: CSAGLAGGETQYF. The DNA of the CDR3 is TGCAGTGCCGGACTAGCGGGAGGAGAGACCCAGTACTTC.

This clonotype was seen a few times. This chain connects TRBV29-1 to TRBJ2-7, with a weak D call TRBD2 (6 bases). The CDR3 consists of 13 residues. V lost 7 bases to trimming and J lost 7 bases, with 20 bases between them. Germline V gives CDR1 SQVTM, CDR2 ANQGSEA. CDR3 in amino acids: CSASGTGREEQYF. For the CDR3, the DNA is TGCAGCGCATCCGGGACGGGACGGGAGGAGCAGTACTTC.

The chain combines TRBV15 with TRBJ2-7, with 12 bases aligning to TRBD2. The CDR3 is 17 amino acids. The V gene end was trimmed by 0 bases and the J gene end by 5 bases; junction bases not matched to a gene: 8. The V gene's germline CDR1 is LNHNV and CDR2 YYDKDF (reference sequence). The CDR3 DNA is TGTGCCACCAGCAGAGATTCGACTAGCGGGAGTACAAACGAGCAGTACTTC. Its translation is CATSRDSTSGSTNEQYF.

This clonotype was detected ten times or more. V is TRBV11-2 and J is TRBJ2-7; 9 bases are shared with TRBD2. Germline V gives CDR1 SGHAT, CDR2 FQNNGV. The ends lost 5 bases at V and 3 bases at J; junction bases unmatched: 11. This CDR3 contains 16 residues. DNA of the CDR3: TGTGCCAGCAGCGTGGATAGCGGGAGTTCCCTCTACGAGCAGTACTTC. It yields the protein CASSVDSGSSLYEQYF.

This clonotype came up many times. DNA for the CDR3: TGCGCCAGCAGCCCGACTGTTTTGACTAGGTGGGGCGCCGGGGAGCTGTTTTTT. Protein: CASSPTVLTRWGAGELFF. The chain combines TRBV5-1 with TRBJ2-2; tentatively, D is TRBD2 (6 bases). The germline V and J ends were trimmed by 4 bases and 6 bases, with 25 bases remaining between them. The CDR3 covers 18 residues. In germline, CDR1 is SGHRS, CDR2 YFSETQ.

This clonotype was counted at least ten times. The chain couples TRBV6-5 to TRBJ1-2, with 8 bases fitting TRBD1. Looked up from germline, CDR1 is MNHEY and CDR2 is SVGAGI. The CDR3 is 14 residues long. J was trimmed by 7 bases and V by 2 bases; bases with no gene match: 6. CDR3 nucleotides: TGTGCCAGCAGTTACAGCACAGGGGGTGGTGGCTACACCTTC. This encodes CASSYSTGGGGYTF.

Many counts were recorded for this clonotype. This chain joins TRBV7-2 and TRBJ2-7, with D possibly TRBD2 on 6 matching bases. Germline V gives CDR1 SGHTA, CDR2 FQGNSA. Between the trimmed V and J ends, which lost 7 bases and 3 bases, there was a span of 16 bases. This CDR3 spans 14 amino acids. CDR3 in amino acids: CASTTEGGLYEQYF. In DNA, the CDR3 is TGTGCCAGCACCACGGAGGGCGGGCTCTACGAGCAGTACTTC.

Ten or more counts support this clonotype. The V call is TRBV7-3, the J call TRBJ2-7; D gene uncertain. The CDR3 covers 15 residues. Germline V gives CDR1 SGHTA, CDR2 FQGTGA. The V end lost 3 bases, the J end lost 6 bases, and 18 bases lay between the germline ends. The CDR3 loop is CASSFLTVLESEQYF. Here the CDR3 DNA reads TGTGCCAGCAGCTTCCTGACGGTTCTTGAGAGCGAGCAGTACTTC. Together with reference TRBV7-3 and TRBJ2-7, the CDR3 gives the full variable domain: GAGVSQTPSNKVTEKGKYVELRCDPISGHTALYWYRQSLGQGPEFLIYFQGTGAADDSGLPNDRFFAVRPEGSVSTLKIQRTERGDSAVYLCASSFLTVLESEQYFGPGTRLTVT.